This passage covers 24 T cell receptor beta chains from one sample sequenced in a study of blood T cell repertoires in COVID-19. Sequenced by immunoSEQ multiplex PCR; TCRdb stores in-frame clones only, minus some. Here the sample spans 70,000 to 90,000 clones, approximately 74% being singletons. Sequences were obtained from peripheral blood. These receptors were obtained from a human donor with acute or convalescent COVID-19. The donor label of this sample is uncertain.

The V call is TRBV18, the J call TRBJ2-2, with D perhaps TRBD2 (6 bases). Trimming shortened V by 4 bases and J by 1 base, and 7 bases separated the two germline ends. The CDR3 sequence is 14 residues long. In germline, CDR1 is KGHSH, CDR2 LQKENI. CDR3 DNA sequence: TGTGCCAGCTCACTTAGCGGGAACACCGGGGAGCTGTTTTTT. Protein sequence: CASSLSGNTGELFF.

The chain is built from TRBV5-1 and TRBJ2-7; 9 nucleotides align to TRBD2. The CDR3 sequence is 16 residues long. J lost 7 bases, V lost 4 bases, and 15 bases had no gene match. CDR1 is SGHRS and CDR2 is YFSETQ in the germline V gene. This CDR3 reads CASSDLGSGRRDEQYF. The DNA for the CDR3 is TGCGCCAGCAGCGACCTTGGGAGCGGGAGGAGGGATGAGCAGTACTTC.

The genes are TRBV10-3 and TRBJ2-5; TRBD2 might be the D (6 bases). CDR3 length: 19 amino acids. Trimming pared 3 bases from V and 1 base from J, leaving 24 bases between. Germline V gene data show CDR1 as ENHRY and CDR2 as SYGVKD. CDR3 nucleotides: TGTGCCATCAGTGATGTCATGCGGGACTCCTTCTCTCCCCAAGAGACCCAGTACTTC. This sequence encodes CAISDVMRDSFSPQETQYF.

The rearrangement links TRBV7-4 to TRBJ1-6, with no clear D. Between the trimmed V and J ends, which lost 5 bases and 6 bases, there was a span of 14 bases. CDR3 length equals 15 residues. CDR1 SGHVT and CDR2 SQSDAQ come from the germline V gene. The CDR3 is CASSPGQVSNSPLHF. The CDR3 DNA reads TGTGCCAGCAGCCCCGGTCAGGTCAGTAATTCACCCCTCCACTTT. The full variable domain, its missing parts supplied by reference TRBV7-4 and TRBJ1-6, is GAGVSQSPRYKVAKRGRDVALRCDSISGHVTLYWYRQTLGQGSEVLTYSQSDAQRDKSGRPSGRFSAERPERSVSTLKIQRTEQGDSAVYLCASSPGQVSNSPLHFGNGTRLTVT.

The chain links TRBV7-9 to TRBJ1-4, with 7 bases identical to TRBD1. Germline loops: CDR1 SEHNR, CDR2 FQNEAQ (reference sequence). This CDR3 has 15 residues. Unmatched junction bases numbered 13, after V lost 5 bases and J lost 10 bases. DNA for the CDR3: TGTGCCAGCAGCCTACAGGGGACGGGGCTTGCAAAACTGTTTTTT. It translates to CASSLQGTGLAKLFF.

V is TRBV9 and J is TRBJ1-6; TRBD1 agrees at 9 bases. CDR3 length: 15 residues. The V and J ends lost 3 bases and 8 bases, in that order; junction bases with no gene match: 6. From germline, CDR1 is SGDLS and CDR2 YYNGEE. The CDR3 DNA reads TGTGCCAGCAGCGAGACCGGGACAGGGTATTCACCCCTCCACTTT. Protein: CASSETGTGYSPLHF.

The V call is TRBV18, the J call TRBJ1-1; the match to TRBD1 covers 12 bases. In germline, CDR1 is KGHSH, CDR2 LQKENI. CDR3 length: 15 residues. V gave up 6 bases and J gave up 3 bases; unmatched junction bases: 5. CDR3 DNA sequence: TGTGCCAGCTCCCCCGGGACAGGGGGCCACACTGAAGCTTTCTTT. This codes for CASSPGTGGHTEAFF.

V is TRBV10-2 and J is TRBJ1-5, with 7 bases fitting TRBD1. Germline lookup yields CDR1 WSHSY and CDR2 SAAADI. The CDR3 spans 12 residues. Trimming cost V 4 bases and J 11 bases; bases outside gene matches: 5. CDR3 in amino acids: CASSGADRAQHF. The CDR3 bases are TGCGCCAGCAGTGGAGCAGACAGGGCCCAGCATTTT.

This clone was detected a few times. The rearrangement links TRBV6-2 or TRBV6-3 to TRBJ2-3, with 14 bases fitting TRBD2. V lost 4 bases and J lost 0; bases outside the gene matches: 3. Germline V gives CDR1 MNHEY, CDR2 SVGEGT. CDR3 length equals 17 residues. As DNA, the CDR3 is TGTGCCAGCAGTTCCGGGACTAGCGGGGGAAGCACAGATACGCAGTATTTT. Amino acids: CASSSGTSGGSTDTQYF.

The gene calls are TRBV10-3 and TRBJ1-2; D is possibly TRBD1 (6 bases). V gave up 8 bases and J gave up 2 bases, with 12 bases separating them. Germline loops: CDR1 ENHRY, CDR2 SYGVKD. The CDR3 spans 13 residues. For the CDR3, the DNA is TGTGCCATCGACACCGGGACAAACTATGGCTACACCTTC. Its protein is CAIDTGTNYGYTF.

The chain carries TRBV30 and TRBJ1-3; weak D call: TRBD1 (6 bases). V lost 7 bases and J lost 4, with 11 bases in between. CDR3 length: 12 amino acids. Per the germline V gene, CDR1 is GTSNPN and CDR2 is SVGIG (reference sequence). The CDR3 bases are TGTGCCTCCACAGGGTTCGGAAACACCATATATTTT. This codes for CASTGFGNTIYF.

This chain connects TRBV7-9 to TRBJ1-6; TRBD1 agrees at 8 bases. Germline CDR1 is SEHNR and CDR2 is FQNEAQ (reference sequence). The CDR3 spans 15 residues. The trim removed 4 bases at V and 6 bases at J, leaving 5 bases unmatched. The CDR3 region is CASSSRTGSNSPLHF. The CDR3 nucleotides are TGTGCCAGCAGCTCAAGGACAGGGAGTAATTCACCCCTCCACTTT.

V and J are TRBV18 and TRBJ2-1; the match to TRBD2 covers 9 bases. The germline V gene has CDR1 KGHSH and CDR2 LQKENI. V lost 3 bases and J lost 5; bases outside the gene matches: 8. The CDR3 spans 16 residues. The CDR3 region is CASSPLLGGRDNEQFF. The CDR3 coding sequence is TGTGCCAGCTCACCCCTCCTCGGCGGGAGGGACAATGAGCAGTTCTTC.

The chain has TRBV5-5 and TRBJ1-5; D call uncertain. Germline V lookup: CDR1 SGHKS, CDR2 YYEKEE (reference sequence). CDR3 size: 14 residues. Deletions cut 4 bases from V and 3 bases from J, with 11 bases between. The CDR3 sequence: CASSPGGLNQPQHF. The CDR3 DNA follows: TGTGCCAGCAGCCCGGGAGGCCTCAATCAGCCCCAGCATTTT. Full variable domain (missing parts from reference TRBV5-5 and TRBJ1-5): DAGVTQSPTHLIKTRGQQVTLRCSPISGHKSVSWYQQVLGQGPQFIFQYYEKEERGRGNFPDRFSARQFPNYSSELNVNALLLGDSALYLCASSPGGLNQPQHFGDGTRLSIL.

The chain is built from TRBV5-1 and TRBJ1-2; TRBD1 matches at 11 bases. The ends lost 2 bases at V and 7 bases at J; junction bases unmatched: 10. The CDR3 totals 16 residues. Germline CDR1 is SGHRS and CDR2 is YFSETQ. The CDR3 spells CASSFGQGAPIFGYTF. The DNA of the CDR3 is TGCGCCAGCAGCTTCGGACAGGGGGCCCCTATTTTTGGCTACACCTTC. Combining the CDR3 with reference TRBV5-1 and TRBJ1-2 gives the whole variable domain KAGVTQTPRYLIKTRGQQVTLSCSPISGHRSVSWYQQTPGQGLQFLFEYFSETQRNKGNFPGRFSGRQFSNSRSEMNVSTLELGDSALYLCASSFGQGAPIFGYTFGSGTRLTVV.

J is TRBJ2-2 and V is TRBV5-5, with D tentatively TRBD1 (5 bases). Per germline, CDR1 SGHKS and CDR2 YYEKEE (reference sequence). The CDR3 runs to 15 residues. V dropped 2 bases and J dropped 5 bases, with 13 bases sitting between them. The CDR3 is CASSLTPTGTGELFF. The CDR3 coding sequence is TGTGCCAGCAGCTTAACCCCTACAGGAACCGGGGAGCTGTTTTTT.

The chain combines TRBV6-1 with TRBJ1-5, with D unresolved. CDR1 is MNHNS and CDR2 is SASEGT in the germline V gene. Trimming removed 0 bases from V and 10 bases from J, with 10 bases in between. The CDR3 consists of 13 residues. The CDR3 nucleotides are TGTGCCAGCAGTGAAGCGCTTAGGAGCCCCCAGCATTTT. As protein: CASSEALRSPQHF.

The genes are TRBV10-3 and TRBJ1-3, with TRBD1 identical over 8 bases. CDR1 is ENHRY and CDR2 is SYGVKD in the germline V gene. The CDR3 sequence is 18 residues long. Unmatched junction bases numbered 11, after V lost 2 bases and J lost 2 bases. The CDR3 nucleotides are TGTGCCATCAGTGAGCCCTCCCGACAGGGGCGGACTGGAAACACCATATATTTT. Amino acids: CAISEPSRQGRTGNTIYF.

This clone was recorded once. This chain links TRBV30 with TRBJ2-3, with a weak D call TRBD1 (7 bases). V was trimmed by 0 bases and J by 0 bases, leaving 10 bases between them. The CDR3 runs 15 residues. CDR1 and CDR2 from the germline V gene are GTSNPN and SVGIG (reference sequence). The CDR3 sequence is CAWSVTGTSTDTQYF. CDR3 nucleotides: TGTGCCTGGAGTGTGACAGGGACTAGCACAGATACGCAGTATTTT.

Here the CDR3 reads CASSPGVTGGRETQYF. The DNA of the CDR3 is TGTGCCAGCAGCCCCGGGGTGACAGGGGGAAGGGAGACCCAGTACTTC. The chain is built from TRBV11-2 and TRBJ2-5, with TRBD1 matching over 9 bases. V gave up 5 bases and J gave up 5 bases; unmatched junction bases: 12. The CDR3 has 16 amino acids. From germline, CDR1 is SGHAT and CDR2 FQNNGV. Based on the CDR3 plus reference TRBV11-2 and TRBJ2-5, the full variable domain is EAGVAQSPRYKIIEKRQSVAFWCNPISGHATLYWYQQILGQGPKLLIQFQNNGVVDDSQLPKDRFSAERLKGVDSTLKIQPAKLEDSAVYLCASSPGVTGGRETQYFGPGTRLLVL.

V gene TRBV12-3 or TRBV12-4 combines with J gene TRBJ2-5; no reliable D call. The CDR3 consists of 12 residues. The ends were cut back, 3 bases at V and 1 base at J, with 3 bases in the middle. This CDR3 reads CASSFGQETQYF. The CDR3 DNA sequence: TGTGCCAGCAGTTTCGGCCAAGAGACCCAGTACTTC.

The chain couples TRBV18 to TRBJ1-1; D ambiguous. The germline CDR1 and CDR2 sequences are KGHSH and LQKENI. V gave up 2 bases and J gave up 7 bases, with 8 bases separating them. This CDR3 is 12 amino acids long. CDR3 sequence (DNA): TGTGCCAGCTCACCATCCCAGCGTGAAGCTTTCTTT. It translates to CASSPSQREAFF.

This clone showed up just a few times. This chain uses TRBV19 with TRBJ2-7; a possible D gene is TRBD2 (6 bases). This CDR3 is built from 15 residues. V was shortened by 6 bases and J by 3 bases, with 18 bases between the two germline ends. The germline gives CDR1 LNHDA, CDR2 SQIVND (reference sequence). The CDR3 bases are TGTGCCAGTAGCCAAAGACTAGGAGGGTTCTACGAGCAGTACTTC. Translation: CASSQRLGGFYEQYF.

In its sample, this clone was seen a few times. CDR3 in amino acids: CASSHRTPQETQYF. CDR3 in DNA: TGTGCCAGCTCACATCGGACTCCACAAGAGACCCAGTACTTC. The J gene is TRBJ2-5, the V gene TRBV18; D might be TRBD2 (5 bases). Trimming removed 4 bases at V and 2 bases at J, with 11 bases between. Germline CDR1 is KGHSH and CDR2 is LQKENI. CDR3 size: 14 residues. The full variable domain, rest sourced from reference TRBV18 and TRBJ2-5, is NAGVMQNPRHLVRRRGQEARLRCSPMKGHSHVYWYRQLPEEGLKFMVYLQKENIIDESGMPKERFSAEFPKEGPSILRIQQVVRGDSAAYFCASSHRTPQETQYFGPGTRLLVL.